The text below deals with one TCR beta chain. Its antigen remains unknown. The cDNA for TCR beta came from 5'RACE template switching with UMIs. TCRdb reprocessed the 5' RACE reads and keeps a single row for each CDR3 protein, giving no DNA. Recorded for this sample: about 260,000 distinct CDR3 sequences. This specimen comes from a study of T cells expressing NK-cell markers. Study background: Sequencing covered eight donors, seven HCMV-seropositive and one seronegative.

The CDR3 extends over 17 amino acids. CDR1 is SGHTA, CDR2 FQGNSA, per germline. Overall study results and limits: Evidence did not settle whether expanded NKG2C+ T cell clones targeted HCMV.

The J gene is TRBJ1-3, the V gene TRBV7-2. The receptor was isolated from a man aged 18 to 29 in good health. Sample: blood T cells: a sorted CD56 or NKG2C T cell subset, CD4+ or CD8+ T cells, or bulk PBMC T cells (not recorded which). The CDR3 here is CASSSAGSWASGNTIYF. Together with reference TRBV7-2 and TRBJ1-3, the CDR3 gives the full variable domain: GAGVSQSPSNKVTEKGKDVELRCDPISGHTALYWYRQSLGQGLEFLIYFQGNSAPDKSGLPSDRFSAERTGGSVSTLTIQRTQQEDSAVYLCASSSAGSWASGNTIYFGEGSWLTVV.